This TCR beta chain was identified during a study of blood T cell repertoires in COVID-19. Overall study: The United States, Italy and Spain provided the acute and convalescent COVID-19 samples. PBMCs, B-cell-depleted T cells, or T cells provided the cDNA or gDNA that made up the material.

Produced via immunoSEQ multiplex PCR; TCRdb's table is partial and in-frame only. The sample includes more than 65,000 clones, 80% to 85% seen only once; the top ten take 30% to 45%. The CDR3 is 17 amino acids. V was shortened by 3 bases and J by 8 bases, with 26 bases between the two germline ends. Germline V CDR1 and CDR2: SGHRS, YFSETQ. The V gene is TRBV5-1, the J gene TRBJ1-2, with D uncertain. This receptor was identified in a woman aged 70-85 years with acute or convalescent COVID-19. Sequenced sample: peripheral blood. The CDR3 sequence is CASSSSPGGSLIGGYTF. The CDR3 region has the DNA TGCGCCAGCAGCTCATCCCCCGGCGGGTCCCTGATCGGGGGCTACACCTTC.